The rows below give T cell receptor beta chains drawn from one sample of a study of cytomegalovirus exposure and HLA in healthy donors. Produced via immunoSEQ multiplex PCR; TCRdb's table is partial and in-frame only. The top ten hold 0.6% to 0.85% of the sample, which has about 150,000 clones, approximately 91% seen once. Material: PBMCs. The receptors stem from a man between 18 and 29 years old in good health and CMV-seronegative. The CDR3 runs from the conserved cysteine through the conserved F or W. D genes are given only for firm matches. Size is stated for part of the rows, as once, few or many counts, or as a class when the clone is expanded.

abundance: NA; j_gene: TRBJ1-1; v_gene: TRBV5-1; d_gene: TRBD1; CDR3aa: CASSLWTGRRYTEAFF; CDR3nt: TGCGCCAGCAGCCTATGGACAGGCCGCCGCTACACTGAAGCTTTCTTT
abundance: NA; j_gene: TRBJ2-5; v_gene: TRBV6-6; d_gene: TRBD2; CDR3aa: CASSYPGLGQETQYF; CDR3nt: TGTGCCAGCAGTTACCCGGGACTAGGGCAAGAGACCCAGTACTTC
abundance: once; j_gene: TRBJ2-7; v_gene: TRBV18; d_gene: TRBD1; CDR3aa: CASSLTTGGGYEQYF; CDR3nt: TGTGCCAGCTCACTTACTACAGGGGGCGGCTACGAGCAGTACTTC
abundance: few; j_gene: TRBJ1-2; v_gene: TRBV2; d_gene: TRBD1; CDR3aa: CASSEFGGQGGYGYTF; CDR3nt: TGTGCCAGCAGTGAATTCGGCGGACAGGGTGGATATGGCTACACCTTC
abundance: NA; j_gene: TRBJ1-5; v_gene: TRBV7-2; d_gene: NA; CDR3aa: CASSSRGNQPQHF; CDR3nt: TGTGCCAGCAGCTCTAGGGGAAATCAGCCCCAGCATTTT
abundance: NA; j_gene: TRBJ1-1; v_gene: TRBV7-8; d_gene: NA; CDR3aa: CASSPGVATEAFF; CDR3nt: TGTGCCAGCAGCCCAGGGGTCGCCACTGAAGCTTTCTTT
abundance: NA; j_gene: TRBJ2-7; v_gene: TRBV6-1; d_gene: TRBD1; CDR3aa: CASSRGDSSYEQYF; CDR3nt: TGTGCCAGCTCGAGAGGGGACAGCTCCTACGAGCAGTACTTC
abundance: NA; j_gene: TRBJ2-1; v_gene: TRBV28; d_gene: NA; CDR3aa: CASKRTDRGYNEQFF; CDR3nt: TGTGCCAGCAAAAGGACGGACAGAGGATACAATGAGCAGTTCTTC
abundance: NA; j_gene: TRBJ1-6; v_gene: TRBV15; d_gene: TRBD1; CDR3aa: CATTTRQGGNSPLHF; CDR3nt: TGTGCCACGACCACACGACAGGGGGGTAATTCACCCCTCCACTTT
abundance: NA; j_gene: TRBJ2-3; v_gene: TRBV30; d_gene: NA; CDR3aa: CAWRRESTDTQYF; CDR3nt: TGTGCCTGGAGGAGGGAGAGCACAGATACGCAGTATTTT